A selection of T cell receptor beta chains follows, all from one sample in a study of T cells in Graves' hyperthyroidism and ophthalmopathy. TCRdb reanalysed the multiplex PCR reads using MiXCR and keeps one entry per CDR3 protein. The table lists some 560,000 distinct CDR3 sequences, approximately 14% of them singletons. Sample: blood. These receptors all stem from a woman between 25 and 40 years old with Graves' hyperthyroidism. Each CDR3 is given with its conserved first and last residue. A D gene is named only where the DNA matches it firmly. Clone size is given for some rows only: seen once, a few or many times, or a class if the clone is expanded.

CASSYSWGEQYF | TGTGCCAGCAGTTACTCCTGGGGCGAGCAGTACTTC | TRBJ2-7 | TRBV6-5 | . | .
CASSYSTGPNYGYTF | TGTGCCAGCAGTTACTCTACGGGGCCCAACTATGGCTACACCTTC | TRBJ1-2 | TRBV6-5 | . | .
CSARTGSNTEAFF | TGCAGTGCTAGAACGGGGTCGAACACTGAAGCTTTCTTT | TRBJ1-1 | TRBV20-1 | . | many
CASSPKLAGGMNEQFF | TGTGCCAGCTCACCAAAACTAGCGGGAGGGATGAATGAGCAGTTCTTC | TRBJ2-1 | TRBV18 | TRBD2 | many
CASSRGQGNYGYTF | TGTGCCAGCAGTCGAGGACAGGGAAACTATGGCTACACCTTC | TRBJ1-2 | TRBV27 | TRBD1 | many
CASSVLAGEQYF | TGTGCCAGCAGCGTACTAGCTGGCGAGCAGTACTTC | TRBJ2-7 | TRBV9 | . | few
CASSPFSDADEQFF | TGTGCCAGCAGTCCGTTTTCAGATGCCGATGAGCAGTTCTTC | TRBJ2-1 | TRBV27 | . | many
CASTSSGRYNSPLHF | TGTGCCAGCACCTCGTCAGGCCGCTATAATTCACCCCTCCACTTT | TRBJ1-6 | TRBV12-3/TRBV12-4 | . | once
CASSPYGGQGVFGNQPQHF | TGTGCCAGCAGTCCTTACGGGGGACAGGGGGTCTTCGGCAATCAGCCCCAGCATTTT | TRBJ1-5 | TRBV12-3/TRBV12-4 | TRBD1 | many
CASSPTDRDEQFF | TGTGCCAGCAGCCCTACCGATCGAGATGAGCAGTTCTTC | TRBJ2-1 | TRBV3-1 | . | few
CASSSDRVWQPQHF | TGTGCCAGCAGCTCGGACAGGGTATGGCAGCCCCAGCATTTT | TRBJ1-5 | TRBV7-2 | TRBD1 | many
CASSIRDRRYEQYF | TGTGCCAGCAGCATCCGGGACAGGCGCTACGAGCAGTACTTC | TRBJ2-7 | TRBV5-5 | TRBD1 | many
CAIAGQGAYEQYF | TGTGCCATCGCGGGACAGGGCGCCTACGAGCAGTACTTC | TRBJ2-7 | TRBV10-3 | TRBD1 | many
CASSIDPRGDQPQHF | TGTGCCAGTAGTATAGATCCACGAGGGGATCAGCCCCAGCATTTT | TRBJ1-5 | TRBV19 | . | .
CAWSLQETQYF | TGTGCCTGGAGTCTTCAAGAGACCCAGTACTTC | TRBJ2-5 | TRBV30 | . | many
CASTPWGRYEQYF | TGTGCCAGTACGCCGTGGGGGCGGTACGAGCAGTACTTC | TRBJ2-7 | TRBV5-8 | . | many
CASRGTTVSGANVLTF | TGTGCCAGCAGGGGGACAACTGTTTCTGGGGCCAACGTCCTGACTTTC | TRBJ2-6 | TRBV6-1 | . | many
CASSMDRESPLHF | TGTGCCAGTAGTATGGACAGGGAATCACCCCTCCACTTT | TRBJ1-6 | TRBV19 | TRBD1 | .
CASSSSIRATYEQYF | TGTGCCAGCAGTTCCTCCATCAGAGCAACCTACGAGCAGTACTTC | TRBJ2-7 | TRBV28 | . | .
CASRPQGGYETQYF | TGTGCCAGCAGACCCCAGGGGGGGTATGAGACCCAGTACTTC | TRBJ2-5 | TRBV5-4 | . | .
CASSQTAGFYNEQFF | TGTGCCAGCAGCCAAACAGCGGGTTTCTACAATGAGCAGTTCTTC | TRBJ2-1 | TRBV3-1 | . | many
CASSLAGSNEQFF | TGTGCCAGCAGCTTAGCGGGGAGCAATGAGCAGTTCTTC | TRBJ2-1 | TRBV11-1 | . | many
CSVLRQGQETQYF | TGCAGCGTCTTAAGGCAGGGGCAAGAGACCCAGTACTTC | TRBJ2-5 | TRBV29-1 | . | .
CASSQPGQGVRDQPQHF | TGTGCCAGCAGTCAACCGGGACAGGGCGTCAGGGATCAGCCCCAGCATTTT | TRBJ1-5 | TRBV6-1 | TRBD1 | once
CASSERRTNTEAFF | TGTGCCAGCAGTGAACGGCGAACGAACACTGAAGCTTTCTTT | TRBJ1-1 | TRBV2 | . | few
CASSLETGETQYF | TGTGCCAGCAGTTTAGAAACAGGGGAGACCCAGTACTTC | TRBJ2-5 | TRBV12-3/TRBV12-4 | . | many
CASSSAGSLGGYTF | TGTGCCAGCAGTTCGGCCGGTTCGCTTGGTGGCTACACCTTC | TRBJ1-2 | TRBV6-1 | . | many
CASSPWLGEASEQFF | TGTGCCAGCAGCCCGTGGTTGGGGGAGGCCAGTGAGCAGTTCTTC | TRBJ2-1 | TRBV5-5 | . | many
CASSRAGLAERDTQYF | TGTGCCAGCAGCCGAGCGGGACTAGCGGAACGAGATACGCAGTATTTT | TRBJ2-3 | TRBV12-3/TRBV12-4 | TRBD2 | many
CSASSGGNEQYF | TGCAGTGCCAGCTCGGGAGGAAACGAGCAGTACTTC | TRBJ2-7 | TRBV20-1 | TRBD2 | few
CASSLRTGSSGELFF | TGTGCCAGCAGTCTTCGGACAGGGAGTTCGGGGGAGCTGTTTTTT | TRBJ2-2 | TRBV27 | TRBD1 | many
CSAAGGSGRAVNTGELFF | TGCAGTGCCGCGGGGGGTAGCGGGAGGGCAGTGAACACCGGGGAGCTGTTTTTT | TRBJ2-2 | TRBV20-1 | TRBD2 | few
CASSFEGALYEQYF | TGTGCCAGCAGTTTTGAGGGGGCCCTCTACGAGCAGTACTTC | TRBJ2-7 | TRBV27 | TRBD1 | many
CASSLVLGQPPTRQYF | TGTGCCAGCAGCTTAGTCCTCGGACAGCCTCCTACGAGGCAGTACTTC | TRBJ2-7 | TRBV11-2 | . | many
CASIDRSGETQYF | TGTGCCAGCATCGACAGGTCGGGAGAGACCCAGTACTTC | TRBJ2-5 | TRBV28 | . | .
CASSLSEEYEQYF | TGTGCCAGCAGCTTATCGGAGGAGTACGAGCAGTACTTC | TRBJ2-7 | TRBV11-2 | . | many
CAWRGQGGTEAFF | TGTGCCTGGAGAGGACAGGGAGGCACTGAAGCTTTCTTT | TRBJ1-1 | TRBV30 | TRBD1 | many
CASSFIREGRRETQYF | TGTGCCAGCAGCTTTATCCGGGAGGGCCGAAGGGAGACCCAGTACTTC | TRBJ2-5 | TRBV7-9 | TRBD2 | .
CASSLLGGGSRGYTF | TGTGCCAGCAGTTTATTAGGGGGCGGATCGAGAGGCTACACCTTC | TRBJ1-2 | TRBV27 | TRBD1 | .
CAWSAGQGFQPQHF | TGTGCCTGGAGCGCGGGACAGGGATTTCAGCCCCAGCATTTT | TRBJ1-5 | TRBV30 | TRBD1 | few
CSVVQRRDEQYF | TGCAGCGTTGTCCAGAGACGTGACGAGCAGTACTTC | TRBJ2-7 | TRBV29-1 | . | many